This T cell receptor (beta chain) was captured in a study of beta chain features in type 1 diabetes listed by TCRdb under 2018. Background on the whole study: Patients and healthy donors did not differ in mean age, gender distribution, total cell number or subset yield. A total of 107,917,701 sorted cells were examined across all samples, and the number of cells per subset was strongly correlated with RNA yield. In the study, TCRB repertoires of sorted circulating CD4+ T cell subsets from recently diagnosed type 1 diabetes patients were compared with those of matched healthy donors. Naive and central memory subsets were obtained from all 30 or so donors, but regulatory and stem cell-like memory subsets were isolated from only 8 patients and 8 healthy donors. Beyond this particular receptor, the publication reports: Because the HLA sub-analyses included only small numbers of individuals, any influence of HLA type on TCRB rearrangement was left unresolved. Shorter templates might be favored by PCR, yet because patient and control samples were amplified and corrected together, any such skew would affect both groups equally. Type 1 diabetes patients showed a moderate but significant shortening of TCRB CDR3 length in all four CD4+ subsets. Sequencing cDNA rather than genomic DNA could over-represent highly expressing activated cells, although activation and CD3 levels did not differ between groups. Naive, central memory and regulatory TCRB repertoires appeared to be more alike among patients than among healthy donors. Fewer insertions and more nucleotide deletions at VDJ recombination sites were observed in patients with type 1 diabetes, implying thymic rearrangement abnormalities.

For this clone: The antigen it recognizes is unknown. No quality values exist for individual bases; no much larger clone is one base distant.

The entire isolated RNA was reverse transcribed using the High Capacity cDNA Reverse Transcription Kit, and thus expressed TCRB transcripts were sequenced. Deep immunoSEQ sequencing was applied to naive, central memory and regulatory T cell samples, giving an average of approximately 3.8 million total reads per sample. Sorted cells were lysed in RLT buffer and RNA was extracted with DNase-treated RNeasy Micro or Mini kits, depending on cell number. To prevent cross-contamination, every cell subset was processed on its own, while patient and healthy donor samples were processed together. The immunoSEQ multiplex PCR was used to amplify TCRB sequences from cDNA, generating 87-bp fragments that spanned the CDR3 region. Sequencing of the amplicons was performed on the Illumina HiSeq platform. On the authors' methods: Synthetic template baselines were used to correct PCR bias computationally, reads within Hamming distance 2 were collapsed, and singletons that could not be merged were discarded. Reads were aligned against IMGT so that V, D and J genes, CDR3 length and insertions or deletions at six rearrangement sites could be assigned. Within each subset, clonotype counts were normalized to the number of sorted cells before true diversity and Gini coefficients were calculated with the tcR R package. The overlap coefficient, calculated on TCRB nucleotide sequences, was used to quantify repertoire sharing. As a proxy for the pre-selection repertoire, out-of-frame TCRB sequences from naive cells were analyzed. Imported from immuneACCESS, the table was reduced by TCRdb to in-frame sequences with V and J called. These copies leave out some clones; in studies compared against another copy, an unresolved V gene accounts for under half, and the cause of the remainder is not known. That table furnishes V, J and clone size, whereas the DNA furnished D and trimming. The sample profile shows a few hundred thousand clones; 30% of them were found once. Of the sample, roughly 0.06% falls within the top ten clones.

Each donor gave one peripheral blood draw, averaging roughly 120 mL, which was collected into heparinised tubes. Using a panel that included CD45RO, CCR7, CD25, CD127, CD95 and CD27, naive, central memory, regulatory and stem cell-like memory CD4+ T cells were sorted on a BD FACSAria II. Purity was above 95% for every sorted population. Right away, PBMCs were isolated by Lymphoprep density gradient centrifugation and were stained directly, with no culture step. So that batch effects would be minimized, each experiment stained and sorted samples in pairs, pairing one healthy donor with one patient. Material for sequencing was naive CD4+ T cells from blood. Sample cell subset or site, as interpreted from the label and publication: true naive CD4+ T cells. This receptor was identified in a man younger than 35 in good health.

This receptor has the CDR3 CASSAGENQPQHF. The bases are TGTGCCAGCAGCGCGGGAGAGAATCAGCCCCAGCATTTT. Here the chain combines TRBV7-9 and TRBJ1-5; confidence is insufficient to name the D gene. Counted from cysteine to phenylalanine, this CDR3 has 13 amino acids. Of the read, only the CDR3 DNA is kept; its 39 bases are in frame from base 1. Based on the germline V gene (reference sequence), the CDR1 and CDR2 sequences are SEHNR and FQNEAQ. A distance of 9 bases separates the germline ends of V and J, which lose 5 bases and 4 bases respectively.